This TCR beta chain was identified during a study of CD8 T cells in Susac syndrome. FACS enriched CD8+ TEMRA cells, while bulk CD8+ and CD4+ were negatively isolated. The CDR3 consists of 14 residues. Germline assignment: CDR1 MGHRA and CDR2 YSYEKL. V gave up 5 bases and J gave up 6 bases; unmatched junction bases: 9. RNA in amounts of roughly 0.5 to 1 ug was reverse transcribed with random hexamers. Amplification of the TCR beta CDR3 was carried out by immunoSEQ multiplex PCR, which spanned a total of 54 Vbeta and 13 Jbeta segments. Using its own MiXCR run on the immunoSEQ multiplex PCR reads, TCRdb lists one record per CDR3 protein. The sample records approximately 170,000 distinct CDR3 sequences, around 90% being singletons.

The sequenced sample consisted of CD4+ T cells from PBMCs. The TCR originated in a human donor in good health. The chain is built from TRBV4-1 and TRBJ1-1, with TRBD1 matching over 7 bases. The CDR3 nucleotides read TGCGCCAGCAGCTCACCGACAGGGCGGTCTGAAGCTTTCTTT. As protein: CASSSPTGRSEAFF.